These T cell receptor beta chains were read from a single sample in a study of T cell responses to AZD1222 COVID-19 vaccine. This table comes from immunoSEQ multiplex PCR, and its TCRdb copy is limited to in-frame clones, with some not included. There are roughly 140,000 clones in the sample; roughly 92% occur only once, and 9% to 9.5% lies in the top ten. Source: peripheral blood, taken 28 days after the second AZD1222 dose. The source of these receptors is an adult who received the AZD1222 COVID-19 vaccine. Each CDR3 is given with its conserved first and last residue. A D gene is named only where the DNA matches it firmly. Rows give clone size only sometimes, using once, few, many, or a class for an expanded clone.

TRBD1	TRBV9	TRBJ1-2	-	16	CASSVAGGGQGVGYTF	TGTGCCAGCAGCGTAGCTGGGGGAGGACAGGGGGTTGGCTACACCTTC
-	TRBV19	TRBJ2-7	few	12	CASSNLNREQYF	TGTGCCAGTAGTAATTTAAATAGGGAGCAGTACTTC
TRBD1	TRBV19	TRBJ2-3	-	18	CATFPNLPGQAGTDTQYF	TGTGCCACATTCCCTAACCTACCGGGACAGGCGGGCACAGATACGCAGTATTTT
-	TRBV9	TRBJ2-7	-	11	CASSASYEQYF	TGTGCCAGCAGCGCGTCCTACGAGCAGTACTTC
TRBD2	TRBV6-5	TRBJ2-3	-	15	CASSPTSGGTDTQYF	TGTGCCAGCAGTCCGACTAGCGGGGGCACAGATACGCAGTATTTT
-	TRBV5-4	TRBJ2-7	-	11	CASSSEYEQYF	TGTGCCAGCAGCTCCGAGTACGAGCAGTACTTC
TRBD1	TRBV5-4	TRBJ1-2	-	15	CASRGGQGSSYGYTF	TGTGCCAGCAGGGGGGGACAGGGATCCTCTTATGGCTACACCTTC
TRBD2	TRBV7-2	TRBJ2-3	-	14	CASSLGLAADTQYF	TGTGCCAGCAGCTTGGGACTAGCCGCAGATACGCAGTATTTT
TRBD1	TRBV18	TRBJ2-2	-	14	CASSPRTGNGELFF	TGTGCCAGCTCACCCCGGACAGGGAATGGGGAGCTGTTTTTT
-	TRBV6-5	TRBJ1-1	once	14	CASIFGYMNTEAFF	TGTGCCAGCATATTTGGATACATGAACACTGAAGCTTTCTTT
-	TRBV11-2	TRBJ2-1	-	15	CASSLRGLDYNEQFF	TGTGCCAGCAGCTTACGAGGATTGGACTACAATGAGCAGTTCTTC
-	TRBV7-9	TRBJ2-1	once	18	CASSPRHRTASSYNEQFF	TGTGCCAGCAGCCCAAGGCACCGGACCGCGAGCTCCTACAATGAGCAGTTCTTC
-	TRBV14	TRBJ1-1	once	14	CASSQGGRNTEAFF	TGTGCCAGCAGCCAAGGGGGGAGGAACACTGAAGCTTTCTTT
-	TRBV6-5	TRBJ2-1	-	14	CASKETRGRNEQFF	TGTGCCAGCAAGGAGACCAGAGGTCGCAATGAGCAGTTCTTC
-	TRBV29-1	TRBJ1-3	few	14	CSARTPYSGNTIYF	TGCAGCGCGAGGACGCCTTACTCTGGAAACACCATATATTTT
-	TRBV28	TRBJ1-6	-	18	CASSFLPFSSEGNSPLHF	TGTGCCAGCAGTTTTCTTCCTTTCAGTTCTGAGGGTAATTCACCCCTCCACTTT
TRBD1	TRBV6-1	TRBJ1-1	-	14	CASSDLGQGPEAFF	TGTGCCAGCAGTGATCTGGGACAGGGACCTGAAGCTTTCTTT
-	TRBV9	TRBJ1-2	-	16	CASSVDNGRTGYGYTF	TGTGCCAGCAGCGTAGATAATGGACGAACGGGCTATGGCTACACCTTC
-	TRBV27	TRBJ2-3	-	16	CASSPPGGVDTDTQYF	TGTGCCAGCAGCCCCCCAGGTGGCGTGGACACAGATACGCAGTATTTT
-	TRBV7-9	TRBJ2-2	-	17	CASSLAAGGGITGELFF	TGTGCCAGCAGCTTAGCGGCCGGGGGCGGAATCACCGGGGAGCTGTTTTTT
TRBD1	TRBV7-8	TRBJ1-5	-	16	CASSLYGTGGDQPQHF	TGTGCCAGCAGCTTATATGGGACAGGGGGCGATCAGCCCCAGCATTTT
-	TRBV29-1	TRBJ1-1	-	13	CSVDRPENTEAFF	TGCAGCGTTGATCGGCCCGAGAACACTGAAGCTTTCTTT
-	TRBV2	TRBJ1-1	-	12	CASTEQGTEAFF	TGTGCCAGTACGGAACAGGGTACTGAAGCTTTCTTT
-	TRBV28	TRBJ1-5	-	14	CASGVIPSNQPQHF	TGTGCCAGCGGAGTTATTCCGAGCAATCAGCCCCAGCATTTT
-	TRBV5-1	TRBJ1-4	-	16	CASSPRPAVANEKLFF	TGCGCCAGCAGCCCACGTCCCGCTGTGGCTAATGAAAAACTGTTTTTT
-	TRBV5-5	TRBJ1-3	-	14	CASSPRVSGNTIYF	TGTGCCAGCAGCCCGAGAGTCTCTGGAAACACCATATATTTT
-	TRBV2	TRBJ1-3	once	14	CASRQGNSGNTIYF	TGTGCCAGCAGACAGGGCAACTCTGGAAACACCATATATTTT
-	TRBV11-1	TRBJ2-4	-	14	CASSLEVVGGIQYF	TGTGCCAGCAGCTTAGAAGTAGTGGGGGGCATTCAGTACTTC
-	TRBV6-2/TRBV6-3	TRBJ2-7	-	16	CASSYSKQEVGDEQYF	TGTGCCAGCAGTTACTCGAAACAGGAGGTGGGTGACGAGCAGTACTTC
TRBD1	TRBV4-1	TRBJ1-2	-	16	CASSQDSAEGAYGYTF	TGCGCCAGCAGCCAAGATTCTGCAGAGGGGGCCTATGGCTACACCTTC
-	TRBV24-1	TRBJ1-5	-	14	CATSEWDSNQPQHF	TGTGCCACCAGTGAATGGGACAGCAATCAGCCCCAGCATTTT
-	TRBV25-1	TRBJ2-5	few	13	CASTPWVGETQYF	TGTGCCAGCACCCCATGGGTTGGAGAGACCCAGTACTTC
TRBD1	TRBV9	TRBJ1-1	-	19	CASSSRGGGEIGMNTEAFF	TGTGCCAGCAGCTCCCGAGGAGGGGGCGAAATTGGGATGAACACTGAAGCTTTCTTT
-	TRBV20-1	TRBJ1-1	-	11	CSADSYTEAFF	TGCAGTGCGGACAGTTACACTGAAGCTTTCTTT
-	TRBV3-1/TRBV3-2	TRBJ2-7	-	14	CASSQDLGFREQYF	TGTGCCAGCAGCCAAGATTTGGGGTTCCGCGAGCAGTACTTC
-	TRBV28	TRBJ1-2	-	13	CASGKVTEDGYTF	TGTGCCAGCGGAAAAGTGACAGAAGATGGCTACACCTTC
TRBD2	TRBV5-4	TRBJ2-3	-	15	CASSLAGGITDTQYF	TGTGCCAGCAGCTTGGCGGGGGGGATAACAGATACGCAGTATTTT
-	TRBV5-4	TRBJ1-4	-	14	CASSLRQVNEKLFF	TGTGCCAGCAGCTTGAGGCAGGTAAATGAAAAACTGTTTTTT
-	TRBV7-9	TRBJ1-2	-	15	CASSLAAVSNYGYTF	TGTGCCAGCAGCTTAGCTGCGGTTTCTAACTATGGCTACACCTTC
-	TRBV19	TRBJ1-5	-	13	CASSRVADQPQHF	TGTGCCTCGAGCCGAGTGGCCGATCAGCCCCAGCATTTT
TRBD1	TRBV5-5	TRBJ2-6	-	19	CASSLGLGQGAAGANVLTF	TGTGCCAGCAGCTTGGGTTTGGGACAGGGGGCGGCTGGGGCCAACGTCCTGACTTTC
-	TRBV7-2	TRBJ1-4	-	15	CATSTGGGTNEKLFF	TGTGCCACTTCGACAGGCGGAGGAACTAATGAAAAACTGTTTTTT
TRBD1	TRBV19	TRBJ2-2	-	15	CASRSPGGPTGELFF	TGTGCCAGTAGGTCTCCAGGGGGCCCCACCGGGGAGCTGTTTTTT
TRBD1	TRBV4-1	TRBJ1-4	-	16	CASSHPRQGVYEKLFF	TGCGCCAGCAGCCACCCCCGACAGGGTGTTTATGAAAAACTGTTTTTT
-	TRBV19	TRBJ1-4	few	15	CASSVIGQSNEKLFF	TGTGCCAGTAGTGTAATTGGGCAGAGTAATGAAAAACTGTTTTTT